The 25 T cell receptor beta chains below were found in one sample sequenced in a study of T cells in Graves' hyperthyroidism and ophthalmopathy. Amplified regions were TCR beta CDR3 sequences from RNA transcripts. An initial round of RT-PCR targeting the TCR CDR3 relied on the HTBI primer set. One entry per CDR3 protein results from TCRdb running MiXCR on the multiplex PCR reads. The sample consists of under 300,000 distinct CDR3 sequences, about 14% of them appearing once. Material for sequencing was blood. All receptors come from a woman aged 25 to 45 with Graves' hyperthyroidism that later progressed to Graves' ophthalmopathy.

The chain joins TRBV27 to TRBJ1-1; TRBD1 matches at 7 bases. The CDR3 loop spans 13 amino acids. From germline, CDR1 is MNHEY and CDR2 SMNVEV (reference sequence). Trimming cost V 7 bases and J 11 bases; bases outside gene matches: 13. CDR3 region: CASNGGGSGVAFF. In DNA form, the CDR3 reads TGTGCCAGCAATGGAGGGGGCTCCGGCGTGGCTTTCTTT.

This clonotype was found many times. The genes are TRBV6-1 and TRBJ1-2; D perhaps matches TRBD1 (5 bases). V dropped 5 bases and J dropped 8 bases, with 12 bases sitting between them. CDR1 and CDR2 from the germline V gene are MNHNS and SASEGT. This CDR3 contains 12 residues. CDR3 nucleotides: TGTGCCAGCAGTCCATCGAGGGGAGGCTACACCTTC. It codes for CASSPSRGGYTF.

This clonotype appeared many times. The chain is built from TRBV6-1 and TRBJ2-1; D may be TRBD1 (5 bases). CDR3 size: 14 residues. V lost 5 bases and J 5 bases, leaving 13 bases between the germline ends. The germline CDR1 and CDR2 sequences are MNHNS and SASEGT. The CDR3 region has the DNA TGTGCCAGCAGTTACGTGGACACTAACAATGAGCAGTTCTTC. Its translation: CASSYVDTNNEQFF.

This clonotype showed up many times. This chain links TRBV20-1 with TRBJ2-7; TRBD2 might be the D (6 bases). V shed 4 bases and J shed 1 base, with 23 bases lying between them. The CDR3 is 17 amino acids. Germline values: CDR1 DFQATT, CDR2 SNEGSKA (reference sequence). The CDR3, as DNA: TGCAGTGCTACTCCTACCGGGACTCCCAGCTCGTCCTACGAGCAGTACTTC. Residues: CSATPTGTPSSSYEQYF.

V gene TRBV7-8 combines with J gene TRBJ1-5; D is unclear. CDR1 and CDR2 from the germline V gene are SGHVS and FQNEAQ. V was trimmed by 0 bases and J by 9 bases, leaving 18 bases between them. The CDR3 loop spans 16 amino acids. The CDR3 bases are TGTGCCAGCAGCTTAGCGAGGAAAGGCGGGTCGGGGCCCCAGCATTTT. It codes for CASSLARKGGSGPQHF.

The CDR3 region is CASSIGLADEQFF. The DNA of the CDR3 is TGTGCCAGTAGTATAGGACTAGCCGATGAGCAGTTCTTC. The gene calls are TRBV19 and TRBJ2-1; 7 nucleotides match TRBD2. V lost 1 base, J lost 8 bases, and 2 bases stayed unmatched. This CDR3 has 13 amino acids. The V gene's germline CDR1 is LNHDA and CDR2 SQIVND (reference sequence).

The genes are TRBV19 and TRBJ2-5, with D possibly matching TRBD2 (7 bases). The CDR3 consists of 17 residues. Deletions cut 8 bases from V and 0 bases from J, with 22 bases between. Germline assignment: CDR1 LNHDA and CDR2 SQIVND (reference sequence). The CDR3 sequence is CASGTPGGPLNQETQYF. The DNA for the CDR3 is TGTGCCAGTGGAACTCCCGGGGGGCCCCTAAACCAAGAGACCCAGTACTTC.

In this sample, this clonotype turned up many times. This sequence joins TRBV27 and TRBJ2-5; no definite D call. Germline V CDR1 and CDR2: MNHEY, SMNVEV (reference sequence). V lost 4 bases and J 1 base, leaving 10 bases between the germline ends. The CDR3 is made up of 14 amino acids. The CDR3 sequence is CASSSAPSQETQYF. The CDR3 DNA reads TGTGCCAGCAGTTCCGCCCCCTCCCAAGAGACCCAGTACTTC.

J is TRBJ2-3 and V is TRBV4-2, with D possibly called TRBD1 or TRBD2 (5 bases each). Germline CDR1 and CDR2: LGHNA and YNFKEQ. This CDR3 is built from 15 residues. V was pared by 1 base and J by 6 bases, with 14 bases between. CDR3 residues: CASSQVNGREDTQYF. DNA of the CDR3: TGTGCCAGCAGCCAAGTTAATGGCAGGGAGGATACGCAGTATTTT.

The chain recombines TRBV7-4 with TRBJ1-2; tentative D call: TRBD1 (6 bases). Germline V CDR1 and CDR2: SGHVT, SQSDAQ. CDR3 size: 15 residues. Between the trimmed V and J ends, which lost 3 bases and 5 bases, there was a span of 16 bases. Here the CDR3 DNA reads TGTGCCAGCAGCTTTACGGGCCGACAGGTATATGGCTACACCTTC. The encoded protein is CASSFTGRQVYGYTF.

As for this clonotype: Possible read error: a much larger clone is one base away. V is TRBV30 and J is TRBJ2-2, with D possibly TRBD2 on 5 matching bases. The CDR3 contains 14 residues. Germline values: CDR1 GTSNPN, CDR2 SVGIG (reference sequence). V was shortened by 8 bases and J by 0 bases, with 13 bases between the two germline ends. CDR3 sequence (DNA): TGTGCCCGGACTCGGTACGCGAACACCGGGGAGCTGTTTTTT. This sequence encodes CARTRYANTGELFF.

This clonotype was observed many times. This chain uses TRBV14 with TRBJ1-2; 9 bases line up with TRBD1. The CDR3 runs 16 residues. Germline trimming cut 3 bases from V and 7 bases from J; bases unmatched to any gene: 12. Germline V lookup: CDR1 SGHDN, CDR2 FVKESK. The CDR3 nucleotides read TGTGCCAGCAGCCAGACTACCGGGACAGGGAACCCTGGCTACACCTTC. It yields the protein CASSQTTGTGNPGYTF.

In this sample, this clonotype turned up many times. The chain has TRBV4-3 and TRBJ2-1, with D unresolved. This CDR3 contains 16 residues. Germline loops: CDR1 LGHNA, CDR2 YSLEER. V was trimmed by 0 bases and J by 0 bases, leaving 9 bases between them. The CDR3 DNA follows: TGCGCCAGCAGCCAAGATTCAGAGAGCTCCTACAATGAGCAGTTCTTC. This gives the protein CASSQDSESSYNEQFF.

CDR3 bases: TGTGCCAGTAGAAGCAGGGTAAATAACGATAATTCACCCCTCCACTTT. Protein: CASRSRVNNDNSPLHF. The V and J genes are TRBV19 and TRBJ1-6; maybe TRBD1 (5 bases). The CDR3 has 16 residues. Per the germline V gene, CDR1 is LNHDA and CDR2 is SQIVND (reference sequence). V was cut by 6 bases and J by 5 bases, with 17 bases left in between.

This clonotype has ten or more counts. V is TRBV7-2 and J is TRBJ2-4, with 11 bases identical to TRBD1. The CDR3 sequence is 15 residues long. The V segment lost 5 bases and the J segment 7 bases; nucleotides outside the gene matches: 7. Germline V gene lookup returns CDR1 SGHTA and CDR2 FQGNSA. This chain's CDR3 is CASSPVGTGGNIQYF. The CDR3 DNA follows: TGTGCCAGCAGCCCCGTGGGGACAGGGGGGAACATTCAGTACTTC.

This clonotype was observed many times. J is TRBJ2-1 and V is TRBV28; D remains unclear. This CDR3 has 16 amino acids. The germline V gene has CDR1 MDHEN and CDR2 SYDVKM. V was shortened by 3 bases and J by 4 bases, with 16 bases between the two germline ends. CDR3 region: CASSLVGSPFYNEQFF. The CDR3 nucleotides are TGTGCCAGCAGTTTGGTCGGATCTCCCTTTTACAATGAGCAGTTCTTC.

This clonotype was picked up many times. The rearrangement joins TRBV19 to TRBJ1-1; D possibly corresponds to TRBD1 (5 bases). The CDR3 totals 15 residues. V was cut by 1 base and J by 5 bases, with 14 bases left in between. Germline CDR1 and CDR2: LNHDA and SQIVND (reference sequence). Here the CDR3 reads CASSIVGGGGTEAFF. In nucleotides, the CDR3 is TGTGCCAGTAGTATAGTAGGCGGCGGGGGAACTGAAGCTTTCTTT.

The V and J genes are TRBV6-1 and TRBJ1-3, with unresolved D. V lost 8 bases and J lost 3, with 5 bases in between. The length of the CDR3 is 11 residues. CDR1 is MNHNS, CDR2 SASEGT, per germline. CDR3 in amino acids: CASGYGNTIYF. DNA for the CDR3: TGTGCCAGCGGGTATGGAAACACCATATATTTT.

The chain links TRBV28 to TRBJ2-3; 7 nucleotides align to TRBD1. Germline V lookup: CDR1 MDHEN, CDR2 SYDVKM. The CDR3 is made up of 14 amino acids. Germline trimming cut 5 bases from V and 6 bases from J; bases unmatched to any gene: 8. The CDR3 nucleotides are TGTGCCAGCAGTGGACAGGCGCGGACGGATACGCAGTATTTT. Amino acid sequence: CASSGQARTDTQYF.

This clonotype has at least ten counts. V usage is TRBV18 and J usage is TRBJ2-7; a weak D match, TRBD1 (6 bases). CDR3 length equals 12 residues. Looked up from germline, CDR1 is KGHSH and CDR2 is LQKENI. The V and J ends lost 8 bases and 3 bases respectively, with 11 bases between them. CDR3 nucleotide sequence: TGTGCCAGCAGTCCCAGGGGCTACGAGCAGTACTTC. This sequence encodes CASSPRGYEQYF.

This clonotype occurred many times. A read error may account for a junction end that differs from germline. The chain uses TRBV30 and TRBJ1-3, with D hard to call. The CDR3 has 14 amino acids. The germline V gene has CDR1 GTSNPN and CDR2 SVGIG (reference sequence). The CDR3 DNA follows: TGTGCCTCGAGTACAGCTAAATCTGGAAACACCATATATTTT. Translating gives CASSTAKSGNTIYF.

Comments on this clonotype: This may be a read error: a much more frequent sequence differs by one nucleotide. This sequence joins TRBV6-2 or TRBV6-3 and TRBJ2-1; D is unclear. The J call may be mistaken, given a closer DNA end match to TRBJ2-7. The germline gives CDR1 MNHEY, CDR2 SVGEGT. The CDR3 is 14 residues long. The CDR3, as DNA: TGTGCCAGCAAACCCTTAAGCTCCTACAATGAGCAGTACTTC. This codes for CASKPLSSYNEQYF.

About this clonotype itself: Being one base from a much bigger clone, this may be a read error. The chain couples TRBV20-1 to TRBJ1-5; D is possibly TRBD1 (5 bases). V was trimmed by 0 bases and J by 10 bases, leaving 16 bases between them. Germline values: CDR1 DFQATT, CDR2 SNEGSKA (reference sequence). There are 14 residues in the CDR3. This chain's CDR3 is CSARDKSGDYPQHF. CDR3 coding DNA: TGCAGTGCTAGAGATAAATCGGGGGACTATCCCCAGCATTTT.

The sample holds many counts of this clonotype. The chain carries TRBV6-1 and TRBJ2-2, with D perhaps TRBD1 (7 bases). Per the germline V gene, CDR1 is MNHNS and CDR2 is SASEGT. Trimming shortened V by 6 bases and J by 6 bases, and 17 bases separated the two germline ends. There are 15 residues in the CDR3. The CDR3 sequence is CASSTQGGASGELFF. DNA of the CDR3: TGTGCCAGCAGCACCCAGGGGGGAGCCTCCGGGGAGCTGTTTTTT.

In its sample, this clonotype was seen many times. This chain joins TRBV20-1 and TRBJ2-7; D is unclear. The CDR3 is made up of 11 amino acids. Germline V gives CDR1 DFQATT, CDR2 SNEGSKA (reference sequence). The germline V and J ends were trimmed by 2 bases and 3 bases, with 5 bases remaining between them. The CDR3 reads CSARWGYEQYF. The CDR3 nucleotides are TGCAGTGCTAGATGGGGCTACGAGCAGTACTTC.